The present T cell receptor (beta chain) was sequenced within a study of somatic mutations in cytotoxic T cells in rheumatoid arthritis (dated by TCRdb to the late 2010s). In the study overall: Peripheral blood (approximately 30 ml EDTA) was collected from patients immediately after diagnosis and before any treatment began. Some V beta antibody-stained T-cell populations were flow-sorted on a FACSAria II or Sony SH800 at nearly 100% purity, and sorted V beta1+ cells also underwent TCRB sequencing. To characterize clonality, the study used TCRB deep sequencing while asking whether somatic mutations are carried by expanded CD8+ T-cell clones in newly diagnosed, untreated rheumatoid arthritis. A total of 55 to 75 rheumatoid arthritis patients and approximately 21 healthy controls underwent TCRB deep sequencing. Patients and controls did not essentially differ in median age, which was nearly identical between the groups. Overall study results and their limits: CD8+ clonality increased with age in patients (Spearman r of about 0.49) but not in healthy controls. In 8 of 65 patients the largest CD8+ clone exceeded 20% of CD8+ cells, and several identical CD8+ TCRB sequences were shared between blood and synovial fluid. It was unknown which antigens the expanded CD8+ clones targeted, and their absence from virus-specific databases did not exclude viral specificity. There was no significant difference in CD8+ T-cell clonality between rheumatoid arthritis patients and age-matched healthy controls. The slight underrepresentation of TRBV07 in patients was not corrected for multiple comparisons.

The sample holds one count of this clone. Its antigen target is currently unknown. There are no base qualities to consult, and no much larger clone falls within one base. Flow cytometry confirmed the purity of CD4+ and CD8+ cells that had been isolated by positive magnetic bead selection on an AutoMACS. Clonal expansions were first screened by flow cytometry with a TCR V beta antibody panel, then characterized by TCRB deep sequencing of sorted CD8+ fractions. Isolation of peripheral blood mononuclear cells was done through Ficoll-Paque PLUS density gradient separation. Nucleospin Tissue or Tissue XS kits were used to extract DNA from CD4-enriched, CD8-enriched or PBMC samples, and a Qubit 2.0 fluorometer was used for quantification. Deletion took 7 bases off V and 2 bases off J, with a span of 12 bases between the germline ends. Taken from the germline V gene, the CDR1 and CDR2 loops are SNHLY and FYNNEI. The CDR3, from cysteine to phenylalanine, totals 14 residues. The sequence is cut down to CDR3 DNA, 42 bases in frame from base 1.

TCRB CDR3 sequencing used the immunoSEQ assay on genomic DNA. On the study's bioinformatics: Only a few patient CD8+ clones larger than 1% matched published virus-specific TCRB sequences when compared against them. The analyses included only productive TCRB rearrangements. Clonality was expressed as a Shannon entropy-based productive clonality index, with each clone defined by a unique TCRB CDR3 sequence. The template counts of each clone relative to the total templates per sample were used to calculate repertoire overlap between two samples. V-gene usage from TCRB sequencing and V-gene usage measured by flow cytometry were correlated (Spearman r of over 0.6). Drawn from immuneACCESS, this table holds only the in-frame rearrangements with V and J called that TCRdb kept. Clones are partly lost; checked studies trace under half to an unresolved V gene and leave the rest unexplained. V and J calls and clone size follow that table, whereas D and trimming were derived from the DNA. The sample data list about 15,000 clones, and under 85% of these were observed just once. The top ten clones comprise 15% of the sample.

Sequenced: CD8+ T cells sorted from blood. This receptor chain uses TRBV2 and TRBJ2-1; 5 matching bases give a weak D call of TRBD1. This clonotype originated in an adult with rheumatoid arthritis. The sequence in DNA is TGTGCCAGCACCAGGACACCAGCCTACAATGAGCAGTTCTTC. Its amino acids are CASTRTPAYNEQFF.